This record covers a single T cell receptor (beta chain). The CDR3 contains 14 residues. The V end lost 4 bases, the J end lost 6 bases, and 13 bases lay between the germline ends. Germline V gene lookup returns CDR1 SGHRS and CDR2 YFSETQ. This entry comes from a study of cytomegalovirus exposure and HLA in healthy donors. Across the study: Of all 380 or so donors who were genotyped, roughly 81% belonged to the Caucasian-associated ancestry cluster.

The PCR had 60 Vbeta and 13 Jbeta primers. Only in-frame clones appear in the TCRdb table, and some are missing; sequencing was by immunoSEQ multiplex PCR. The table for this sample gives approximately 140,000 clones. Source material: PBMCs. V and J are TRBV5-1 and TRBJ1-4; the D gene is possibly TRBD1 (6 bases). The receptor comes from a middle-aged woman in good health and CMV-seronegative. This CDR3 is CASSKDSPDEKLFF. CDR3 in DNA: TGCGCCAGCAGCAAGGACAGCCCGGATGAAAAACTGTTTTTT.